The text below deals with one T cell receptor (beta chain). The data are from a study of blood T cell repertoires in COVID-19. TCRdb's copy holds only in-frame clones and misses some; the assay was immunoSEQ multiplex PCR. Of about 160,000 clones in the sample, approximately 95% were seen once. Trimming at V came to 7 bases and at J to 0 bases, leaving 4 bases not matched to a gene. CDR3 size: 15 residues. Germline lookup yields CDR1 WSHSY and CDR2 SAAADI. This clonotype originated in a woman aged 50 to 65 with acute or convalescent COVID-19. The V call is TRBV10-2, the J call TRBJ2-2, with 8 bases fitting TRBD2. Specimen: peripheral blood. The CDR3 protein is CASTREGSNTGELFF. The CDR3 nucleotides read TGCGCCAGCACTCGGGAGGGATCGAACACCGGGGAGCTGTTTTTT.